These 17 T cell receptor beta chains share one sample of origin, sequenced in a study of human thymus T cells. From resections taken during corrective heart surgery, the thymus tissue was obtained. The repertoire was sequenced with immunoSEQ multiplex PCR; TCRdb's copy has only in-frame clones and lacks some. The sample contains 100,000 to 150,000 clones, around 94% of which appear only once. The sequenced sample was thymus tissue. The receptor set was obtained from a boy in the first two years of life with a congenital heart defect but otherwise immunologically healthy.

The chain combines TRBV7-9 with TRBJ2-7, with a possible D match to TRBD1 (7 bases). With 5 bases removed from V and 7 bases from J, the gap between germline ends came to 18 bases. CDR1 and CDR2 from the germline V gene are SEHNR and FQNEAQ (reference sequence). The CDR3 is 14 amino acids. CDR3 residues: CASSLRGEPEEQYF. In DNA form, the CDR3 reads TGTGCCAGCAGCCTCAGGGGGGAGCCCGAGGAGCAGTACTTC.

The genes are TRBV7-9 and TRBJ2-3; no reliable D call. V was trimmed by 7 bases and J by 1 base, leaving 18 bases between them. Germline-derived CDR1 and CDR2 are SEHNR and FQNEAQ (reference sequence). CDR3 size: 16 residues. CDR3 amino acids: CASTIFKAAGTDTQYF. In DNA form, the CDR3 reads TGTGCCAGCACCATTTTTAAGGCGGCAGGCACAGATACGCAGTATTTT.

This chain's CDR3 is CAISEGQERTDTQYF. The CDR3, as DNA: TGTGCCATCAGTGAGGGTCAGGAAAGGACAGATACGCAGTATTTT. This sequence joins TRBV10-3 and TRBJ2-3, with unresolved D. The CDR3 runs 15 residues. Germline assignment: CDR1 ENHRY and CDR2 SYGVKD. The V end lost 2 bases, the J end lost 3 bases, and 12 bases lay between the germline ends.

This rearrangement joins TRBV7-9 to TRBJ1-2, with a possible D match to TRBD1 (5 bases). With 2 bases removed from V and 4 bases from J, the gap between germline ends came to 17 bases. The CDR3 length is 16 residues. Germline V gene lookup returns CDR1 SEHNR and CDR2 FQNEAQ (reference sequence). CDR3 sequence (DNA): TGTGCCAGCAGCTTACCACTATACAGGCACTCCTATGGCTACACCTTC. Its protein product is CASSLPLYRHSYGYTF.

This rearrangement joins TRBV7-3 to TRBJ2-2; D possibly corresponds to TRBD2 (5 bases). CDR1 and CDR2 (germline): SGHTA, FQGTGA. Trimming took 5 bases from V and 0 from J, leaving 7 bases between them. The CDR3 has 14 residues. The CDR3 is CASSGLPNTGELFF. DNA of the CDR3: TGTGCCAGCAGCGGACTGCCGAACACCGGGGAGCTGTTTTTT.

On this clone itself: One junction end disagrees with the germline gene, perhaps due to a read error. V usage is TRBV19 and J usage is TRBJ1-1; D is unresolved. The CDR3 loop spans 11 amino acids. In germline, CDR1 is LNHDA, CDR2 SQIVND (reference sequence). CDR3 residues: CASSVEWKAFF. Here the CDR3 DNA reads TGTGCCAGTAGTGTAGAGTGGAAGGCTTTCTTT.

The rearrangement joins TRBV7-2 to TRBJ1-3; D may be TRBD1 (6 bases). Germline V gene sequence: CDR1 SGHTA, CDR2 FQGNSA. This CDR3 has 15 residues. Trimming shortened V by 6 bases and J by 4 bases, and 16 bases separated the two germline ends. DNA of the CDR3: TGTGCCAGCAGTCGACAGGTTCGAGGAGGAAACACCATATATTTT. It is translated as CASSRQVRGGNTIYF. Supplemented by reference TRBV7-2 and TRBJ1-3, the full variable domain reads GAGVSQSPSNKVTEKGKDVELRCDPISGHTALYWYRQSLGQGLEFLIYFQGNSAPDKSGLPSDRFSAERTGGSVSTLTIQRTQQEDSAVYLCASSRQVRGGNTIYFGEGSWLTVV.

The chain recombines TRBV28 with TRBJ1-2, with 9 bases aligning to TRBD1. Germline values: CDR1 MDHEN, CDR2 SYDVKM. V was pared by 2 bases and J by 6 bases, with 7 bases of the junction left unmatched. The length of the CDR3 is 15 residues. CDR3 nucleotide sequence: TGTGCCAGCAGTTTACGGGACAGGGCAGAGCATGGCTACACCTTC. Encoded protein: CASSLRDRAEHGYTF.

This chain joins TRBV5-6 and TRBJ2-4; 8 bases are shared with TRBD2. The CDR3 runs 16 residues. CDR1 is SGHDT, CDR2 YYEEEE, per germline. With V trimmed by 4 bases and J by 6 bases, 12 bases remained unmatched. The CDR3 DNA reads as TGTGCCAGCAGCGGCGACGGGAGGGCAGGGAGAAACATTCAGTACTTC. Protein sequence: CASSGDGRAGRNIQYF.

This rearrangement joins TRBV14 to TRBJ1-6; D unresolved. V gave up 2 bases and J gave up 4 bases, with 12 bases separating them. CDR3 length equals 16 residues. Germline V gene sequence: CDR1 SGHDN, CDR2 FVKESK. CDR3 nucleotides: TGTGCCAGCAGCCAAACGCCGTGGAGTTATAATTCACCCCTCCACTTT. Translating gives CASSQTPWSYNSPLHF. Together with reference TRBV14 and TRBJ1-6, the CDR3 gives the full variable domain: EAGVTQFPSHSVIEKGQTVTLRCDPISGHDNLYWYRRVMGKEIKFLLHFVKESKQDESGMPNNRFLAERTGGTYSTLKVQPAELEDSGVYFCASSQTPWSYNSPLHFGNGTRLTVT.

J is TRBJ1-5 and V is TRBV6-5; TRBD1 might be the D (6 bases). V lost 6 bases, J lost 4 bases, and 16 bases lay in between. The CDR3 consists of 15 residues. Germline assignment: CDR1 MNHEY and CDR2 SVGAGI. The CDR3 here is CASSPEGDPNQPQHF. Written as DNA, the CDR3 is TGTGCCAGCAGCCCAGAGGGGGACCCTAATCAGCCCCAGCATTTT.

This CDR3 is CASSVDPNTQYF. CDR3 sequence (DNA): TGTGCCAGCAGCGTCGACCCGAATACGCAGTATTTT. The rearrangement joins TRBV7-3 to TRBJ2-3; no clear D. CDR1 and CDR2 (germline): SGHTA, FQGTGA. The ends were cut back, 5 bases at V and 7 bases at J, with 10 bases in the middle. CDR3 length: 12 amino acids. Filled out from reference TRBV7-3 and TRBJ2-3, the complete variable domain reads GAGVSQTPSNKVTEKGKYVELRCDPISGHTALYWYRQSLGQGPEFLIYFQGTGAADDSGLPNDRFFAVRPEGSVSTLKIQRTERGDSAVYLCASSVDPNTQYFGPGTRLTVL.

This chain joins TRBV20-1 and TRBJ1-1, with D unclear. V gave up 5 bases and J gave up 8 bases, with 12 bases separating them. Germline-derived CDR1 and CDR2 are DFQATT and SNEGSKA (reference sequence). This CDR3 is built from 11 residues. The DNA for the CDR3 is TGCAGTGCTGGAAGGACGGCCGAAGCTTTCTTT. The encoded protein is CSAGRTAEAFF.

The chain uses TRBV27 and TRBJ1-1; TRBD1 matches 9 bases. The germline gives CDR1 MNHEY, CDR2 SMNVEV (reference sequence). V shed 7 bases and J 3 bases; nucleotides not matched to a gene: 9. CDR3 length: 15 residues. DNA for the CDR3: TGTGCCAGCACCGGGACAGGGCATCGGTACACTGAAGCTTTCTTT. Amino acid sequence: CASTGTGHRYTEAFF.

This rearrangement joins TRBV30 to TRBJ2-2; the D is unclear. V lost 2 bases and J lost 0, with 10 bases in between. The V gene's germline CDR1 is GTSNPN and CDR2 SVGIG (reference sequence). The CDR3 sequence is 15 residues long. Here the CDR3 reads CAWSPVGPNTGELFF. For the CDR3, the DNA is TGTGCCTGGAGTCCCGTGGGCCCGAACACCGGGGAGCTGTTTTTT.

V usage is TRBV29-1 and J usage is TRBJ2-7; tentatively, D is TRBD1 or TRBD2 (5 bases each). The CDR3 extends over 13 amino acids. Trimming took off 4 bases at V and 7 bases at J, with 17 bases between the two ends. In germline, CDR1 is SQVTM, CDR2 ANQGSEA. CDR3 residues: CSVASTHWGEQYF. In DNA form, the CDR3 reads TGCAGCGTTGCCTCGACCCACTGGGGGGAGCAGTACTTC.

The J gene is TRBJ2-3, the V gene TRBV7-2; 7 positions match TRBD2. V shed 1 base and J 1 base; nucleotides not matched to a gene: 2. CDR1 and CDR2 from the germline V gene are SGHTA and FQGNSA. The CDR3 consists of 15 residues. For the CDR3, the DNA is TGTGCCAGCAGCTTAGTGGCGGGGGGCACAGATACGCAGTATTTT. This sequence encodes CASSLVAGGTDTQYF.